At least ten counts were recorded for the clone carrying this T cell receptor beta chain. What it binds is unknown. Expressed TCRB transcripts were sequenced after all isolated RNA was converted to cDNA. The table came from immunoSEQ multiplex PCR; TCRdb's copy has only in-frame clones and leaves some out. Of 300,000 to 400,000 clones in the sample, over 8.5% were seen once. This entry comes from a study of beta chain features in type 1 diabetes. Per germline, CDR1 SGHDN and CDR2 FVKESK. This CDR3 has 14 amino acids. V shed 5 bases, J shed 2 bases, and the junction held 3 bases outside the gene matches. Study-level points and caveats: Patients with Type 1 diabetes showed moderately but significantly shorter TCRB CDR3s in all four CD4+ subsets.

Every single donor gave one heparinised blood draw, and these averaged approximately 120 mL. CD45RO/CCR7/CD25/CD127/CD95/CD27 staining was used to isolate CD4+ naive, central memory, regulatory and stem cell-like memory cells by sorting. The V and J genes are TRBV14 and TRBJ2-3, with 8 bases matching TRBD1. This clonotype originated in a man aged 25 to 45 with type 1 diabetes. The material sequenced was central memory CD4+ T cells from blood. The CDR3 here is CASSGQGYTDTQYF. In DNA form, the CDR3 reads TGTGCCAGCAGCGGACAGGGATACACAGATACGCAGTATTTT.